These 31 T cell receptor beta chains were all obtained from the same sample, sequenced in a study of T cell changes during pregnancy in multiple sclerosis. Profiled with immunoSEQ multiplex PCR; TCRdb holds only in-frame clones, not every one. The data hold more than 65,000 clones, with about 91% observed a single time. The material was peripheral blood, obtained in the first trimester of pregnancy. All receptors come from a female donor with multiple sclerosis, enrolled in a pregnancy study.

The chain uses TRBV18 and TRBJ2-5, with TRBD2 matching 11 bases. Germline CDR1 and CDR2: KGHSH and LQKENI. The CDR3 spans 14 residues. V lost 8 bases, J lost 5 bases, and 7 bases stayed unmatched. In DNA, the CDR3 is TGTGCCAGCGCGGAACTAGCGGGAGAGGAGACCCAGTACTTC. Encoded protein: CASAELAGEETQYF. Full variable domain (remainder filled in from reference TRBV18 and TRBJ2-5): NAGVMQNPRHLVRRRGQEARLRCSPMKGHSHVYWYRQLPEEGLKFMVYLQKENIIDESGMPKERFSAEFPKEGPSILRIQQVVRGDSAAYFCASAELAGEETQYFGPGTRLLVL.

This clone was recorded only once. The rearrangement joins TRBV30 to TRBJ1-4; a possible D gene is TRBD1 (6 bases). The CDR3 is 14 amino acids. Germline CDR1 and CDR2: GTSNPN and SVGIG (reference sequence). V was pared by 1 base and J by 4 bases, with 10 bases between. The CDR3 region has the DNA TGTGCCTGGAGTGAGGGACACGTTAATGAAAAACTGTTTTTT. Translating gives CAWSEGHVNEKLFF.

This chain uses TRBV30 with TRBJ1-1; 7 nucleotides line up with TRBD1. The V gene end was trimmed by 3 bases and the J gene end by 8 bases; junction bases not matched to a gene: 3. From germline, CDR1 is GTSNPN and CDR2 SVGIG (reference sequence). The CDR3 consists of 11 residues. The CDR3 coding sequence is TGTGCCTGGAGGACGACAGGGGAAGCTTTCTTT. Translation gives CAWRTTGEAFF.

The chain is built from TRBV10-3 and TRBJ2-1; 10 bases line up with TRBD2. J was trimmed by 0 bases and V by 10 bases; bases with no gene match: 3. Germline values: CDR1 ENHRY, CDR2 SYGVKD. This CDR3 contains 14 residues. The CDR3 DNA reads as TGTGCCACAGCGGGGGGGAGCTCCTACAATGAGCAGTTCTTC. Its translation is CATAGGSSYNEQFF.

V and J are TRBV6-6 and TRBJ1-1; 9 nucleotides match TRBD1. Germline V gene data show CDR1 as MNHNY and CDR2 as SVGAGI (reference sequence). The V gene end was trimmed by 5 bases and the J gene end by 8 bases; junction bases not matched to a gene: 12. The CDR3 contains 15 residues. The CDR3 loop is CASSLTLGTGTEAFF. As DNA, the CDR3 is TGTGCCAGCAGTCTAACCCTGGGGACAGGGACAGAAGCTTTCTTT.

The chain uses TRBV15 and TRBJ1-1; weak D call: TRBD1 (5 bases). Germline V CDR1 and CDR2: LNHNV, YYDKDF (reference sequence). The CDR3 has 15 residues. Deletions cut 1 base from V and 7 bases from J, with 16 bases between. CDR3 sequence (DNA): TGTGCCACCAGCAGAGTAACCCCCCGGGGGGTTGAAGCTTTCTTT. This gives the protein CATSRVTPRGVEAFF.

The V gene is TRBV7-9, the J gene TRBJ1-1; possibly TRBD1 for D (5 bases). Germline values: CDR1 SEHNR, CDR2 FQNEAQ (reference sequence). CDR3 length: 13 residues. V gave up 7 bases and J gave up 3 bases, with 12 bases separating them. The DNA for the CDR3 is TGTGCCAGCACCCCTGGAGGGGACACTGAAGCTTTCTTT. This codes for CASTPGGDTEAFF.

The rearrangement joins TRBV6-1 to TRBJ2-1; no reliable D call. The V and J ends lost 1 base and 0 bases respectively, with 7 bases between them. Per the germline V gene, CDR1 is MNHNS and CDR2 is SASEGT. The CDR3 has 15 amino acids. The CDR3 loop is CASSEEETSYNEQFF. DNA of the CDR3: TGTGCCAGCAGTGAAGAGGAGACCTCCTACAATGAGCAGTTCTTC.

This chain joins TRBV7-2 and TRBJ2-5, with 7 bases that match TRBD2. Germline CDR1 SGHTA, CDR2 FQGNSA. The CDR3 consists of 15 residues. The trim removed 5 bases at V and 2 bases at J, leaving 8 bases unmatched. In DNA, the CDR3 is TGTGCCAGCAGCCTATCCAGCGGGGCACAAGAGACCCAGTACTTC. It is translated as CASSLSSGAQETQYF.

This chain links TRBV5-4 with TRBJ2-7; 10 nucleotides agree with TRBD1. Germline CDR1 is SGHNT and CDR2 is YYREEE (reference sequence). The J segment lost 2 bases and the V segment lost 0 bases, leaving 2 bases of the junction unmatched. The CDR3 is made up of 15 amino acids. The CDR3 DNA reads as TGTGCCAGCAGCTTGGTTGGGACAGGGGCCTACGAGCAGTACTTC. It translates to CASSLVGTGAYEQYF.

The chain uses TRBV12-2 and TRBJ2-4; the D segment call TRBD1 is taken from the table without a DNA check. TRBV12-2 constitutes a pseudogene. The CDR3 spans 17 residues. In DNA form, the CDR3 reads TGTGCAAGTCGCTGCTGGAGGGGGCGGGGAACCAAAAACATTCAGTACTTC. It encodes CASRCWRGRGTKNIQYF.

The chain uses TRBV28 and TRBJ1-5; possible D gene TRBD1, 5 bases. Trimming stripped 1 base from V and 8 bases from J, with 12 bases between. In germline, CDR1 is MDHEN, CDR2 SYDVKM. The CDR3 runs to 14 residues. CDR3 region: CASSLSDSPKPQHF. CDR3 sequence (DNA): TGTGCCAGCAGTTTATCAGACAGCCCAAAGCCCCAGCATTTT.

The chain joins TRBV9 to TRBJ2-2; D is unclear. Per the germline V gene, CDR1 is SGDLS and CDR2 is YYNGEE. The CDR3 runs to 13 residues. Trimming left V 3 bases short and J 2 bases short, with 5 bases between. The CDR3 nucleotides are TGTGCCAGCAGCGCCTTCAACACCGGGGAGCTGTTTTTT. It translates to CASSAFNTGELFF.

The chain uses TRBV28 and TRBJ2-1, with 14 bases lining up with TRBD2. The CDR3 is 19 residues long. Germline V gene sequence: CDR1 MDHEN, CDR2 SYDVKM. V lost 3 bases, J lost 5 bases, and 12 bases stayed unmatched. This CDR3 reads CASSFWGLAGEGADNEQFF. CDR3 DNA sequence: TGTGCCAGCAGTTTCTGGGGACTAGCGGGAGAAGGCGCCGACAATGAGCAGTTCTTC.

The chain couples TRBV10-1 to TRBJ2-5, with 8 bases that match TRBD1. V shed 5 bases, J shed 5 bases, and the junction held 10 bases outside the gene matches. CDR1 is WNHNN and CDR2 is SYGVQD in the germline V gene (reference sequence). CDR3 size: 15 residues. CDR3 region: CASSPGQGSMETQYF. The CDR3 bases are TGCGCCAGCAGTCCCGGACAGGGTTCGATGGAGACCCAGTACTTC.

V is TRBV6-5 and J is TRBJ1-1; TRBD1 might be the D (5 bases). CDR3 size: 14 residues. Germline V gene lookup returns CDR1 MNHEY and CDR2 SVGAGI. V was trimmed by 2 bases and J by 2 bases, leaving 9 bases between them. The DNA for the CDR3 is TGTGCCAGCAGTTACGGGGCAGCAAACACTGAAGCTTTCTTT. Its protein is CASSYGAANTEAFF.

The genes are TRBV6-5 and TRBJ1-5, with TRBD1 matching over 8 bases. CDR1 and CDR2 from the germline V gene are MNHEY and SVGAGI. This CDR3 comprises 15 residues. J was trimmed by 2 bases and V by 6 bases; bases with no gene match: 6. The CDR3 sequence: CASSLGQGGNQPQHF. The CDR3 DNA follows: TGTGCCAGCAGCCTAGGACAGGGAGGCAATCAGCCCCAGCATTTT.

The CDR3 DNA sequence: TGTGCCAGCAGCCTTGACAGGGGAGGAAACATTCAGTACTTC. Protein product: CASSLDRGGNIQYF. The chain is built from TRBV2 and TRBJ2-4, with 8 nucleotides matching TRBD1. Trimming removed 6 bases from V and 6 bases from J; junction bases left unmatched: 7. The CDR3 covers 14 residues. CDR1 is SNHLY and CDR2 is FYNNEI in the germline V gene.

The chain combines TRBV28 with TRBJ2-7, with D hard to call. This CDR3 comprises 12 residues. V gave up 5 bases and J gave up 3 bases, with 8 bases separating them. Per germline, CDR1 MDHEN and CDR2 SYDVKM. CDR3 in amino acids: CASSPTSYEQYF. For the CDR3, the DNA is TGTGCCAGCAGTCCTACGAGCTACGAGCAGTACTTC.

The chain couples TRBV2 to TRBJ2-7; 8 bases agree with TRBD1. The CDR3 totals 13 residues. Germline CDR1 and CDR2: SNHLY and FYNNEI. V dropped 4 bases and J dropped 4; count of bases not matched to a gene: 3. CDR3 in amino acids: CASSGGQAYEQYF. The DNA for the CDR3 is TGTGCCAGCAGTGGGGGACAGGCGTACGAGCAGTACTTC.

This sequence joins TRBV30 and TRBJ2-2, with D perhaps matching TRBD1 (5 bases). V was trimmed by 5 bases and J by 5 bases, leaving 15 bases between them. The CDR3 totals 14 residues. Germline-derived CDR1 and CDR2 are GTSNPN and SVGIG (reference sequence). The CDR3 sequence is CAWAGMGSTGELFF. In DNA, the CDR3 is TGTGCCTGGGCAGGGATGGGAAGTACCGGGGAGCTGTTTTTT.

In the case of this clone: Other DNA sequences in the sample encode the same CDR3. J is TRBJ1-2 and V is TRBV7-9; TRBD1 aligns across 8 bases. Unmatched junction bases numbered 4, after V lost 5 bases and J lost 2 bases. The CDR3 is 14 residues long. Germline V gene sequence: CDR1 SEHNR, CDR2 FQNEAQ (reference sequence). Written as DNA, the CDR3 is TGTGCCAGCAGCCCCCGGACAGGGAACTATGGCTACACCTTC. Translating it yields CASSPRTGNYGYTF.

The chain is built from TRBV11-2 and TRBJ1-1; 7 nucleotides align to TRBD1. J lost 1 base, V lost 1 base, and 6 bases had no gene match. The germline CDR1 and CDR2 sequences are SGHAT and FQNNGV. This CDR3 contains 16 residues. The chain's CDR3 is CASSLAGGPPNTEAFF. The CDR3 coding sequence is TGTGCCAGCAGCTTAGCAGGGGGACCGCCGAACACTGAAGCTTTCTTT.

This rearrangement joins TRBV15 to TRBJ2-3; TRBD2 matches 14 bases. V lost 6 bases to trimming and J lost 7 bases; unmatched junction nucleotides: 18. Looked up from germline, CDR1 is LNHNV and CDR2 is YYDKDF (reference sequence). The CDR3 extends over 19 amino acids. DNA for the CDR3: TGTGCCACCAGTACTGGGACTAGCGGGAGAGGAGATTTAGGTTATACGCAGTATTTT. This sequence encodes CATSTGTSGRGDLGYTQYF.

This clone was observed a single time. The V and J genes are TRBV7-7 and TRBJ2-1; D call uncertain. Germline V gene data show CDR1 as SSHAT and CDR2 as FNYEAQ (reference sequence). Trimming removed 5 bases at V and 8 bases at J, with 16 bases between. The CDR3 has 14 residues. The CDR3 DNA follows: TGTGCCAGCAGCCCAACTCCTTTTGAGGATGAGCAGTTCTTC. Residues: CASSPTPFEDEQFF.

The chain links TRBV10-2 to TRBJ2-5; TRBD2 matches at 9 bases. Germline CDR1 reads WSHSY; CDR2 reads SAAADI. V lost 5 bases and J lost 5; bases outside the gene matches: 6. CDR3 length equals 14 residues. In DNA, the CDR3 is TGCGCCAGCAGTTTGCGGGGGGGCGGGGAGACCCAGTACTTC. Amino acids: CASSLRGGGETQYF.

Points on this clone: Since no conserved phenylalanine or tryptophan closes the CDR3, a read error is the likely cause. The chain uses TRBV7-3 and TRBJ1-2, with 8 bases identical to TRBD1. This CDR3 has 14 residues. The germline V gene has CDR1 SGHTA and CDR2 FQGTGA. The V gene end was trimmed by 5 bases and the J gene end by 4 bases; junction bases not matched to a gene: 6. As DNA, the CDR3 is TGTGCCAGCAGCAATGGGGACAGGTCCTATGGCTACACCGTC. Translating gives CASSNGDRSYGYTV.

This chain joins TRBV11-2 and TRBJ1-1; 7 nucleotides align to TRBD1. V lost 1 base to trimming and J lost 11 bases; unmatched junction nucleotides: 10. The V gene's germline CDR1 is SGHAT and CDR2 FQNNGV. The CDR3 contains 14 residues. CDR3 in amino acids: CASSLAQTGTEAFF. CDR3 nucleotide sequence: TGTGCCAGCAGCTTAGCTCAGACCGGGACAGAGGCTTTCTTT.

V is TRBV9 and J is TRBJ2-3; D is possibly TRBD2 (7 bases). CDR1 SGDLS and CDR2 YYNGEE come from the germline V gene. V lost 3 bases, J lost 0 bases, and 14 bases lay in between. The CDR3 has 16 amino acids. The CDR3 sequence: CASSEGGGVSTDTQYF. The CDR3 nucleotides are TGTGCCAGCAGCGAGGGGGGGGGCGTGAGCACAGATACGCAGTATTTT.

In its sample, this clone was seen once. The chain is built from TRBV11-3 and TRBJ2-7; TRBD1 matches at 11 bases. CDR3 size: 15 residues. The trim removed 4 bases at V and 2 bases at J, leaving 4 bases unmatched. CDR1 is SGHNT and CDR2 is YENEEA in the germline V gene. CDR3 residues: CASSSRTGGPYEQYF. The CDR3 DNA follows: TGTGCCAGCAGCTCTCGGACAGGGGGCCCCTACGAGCAGTACTTC. The complete variable domain, with remaining parts taken from reference TRBV11-3 and TRBJ2-7, reads EAGVVQSPRYKIIEKKQPVAFWCNPISGHNTLYWYLQNLGQGPELLIRYENEEAVDDSQLPKDRFSAERLKGVDSTLKIQPAELGDSAVYLCASSSRTGGPYEQYFGPGTRLTVT.

This chain uses TRBV19 with TRBJ1-2, with D unclear. With 3 bases removed from V and 8 bases from J, the gap between germline ends came to 13 bases. The CDR3 length is 13 residues. From germline, CDR1 is LNHDA and CDR2 SQIVND (reference sequence). CDR3 sequence: CASSMNAGGGYTF. CDR3 nucleotides: TGTGCCAGTAGTATGAATGCGGGAGGCGGCTACACCTTC. The variable domain in full, with the rest retrieved from reference TRBV19 and TRBJ1-2, is DGGITQSPKYLFRKEGQNVTLSCEQNLNHDAMYWYRQDPGQGLRLIYYSQIVNDFQKGDIAEGYSVSREKKESFPLTVTSAQKNPTAFYLCASSMNAGGGYTFGSGTRLTVV.